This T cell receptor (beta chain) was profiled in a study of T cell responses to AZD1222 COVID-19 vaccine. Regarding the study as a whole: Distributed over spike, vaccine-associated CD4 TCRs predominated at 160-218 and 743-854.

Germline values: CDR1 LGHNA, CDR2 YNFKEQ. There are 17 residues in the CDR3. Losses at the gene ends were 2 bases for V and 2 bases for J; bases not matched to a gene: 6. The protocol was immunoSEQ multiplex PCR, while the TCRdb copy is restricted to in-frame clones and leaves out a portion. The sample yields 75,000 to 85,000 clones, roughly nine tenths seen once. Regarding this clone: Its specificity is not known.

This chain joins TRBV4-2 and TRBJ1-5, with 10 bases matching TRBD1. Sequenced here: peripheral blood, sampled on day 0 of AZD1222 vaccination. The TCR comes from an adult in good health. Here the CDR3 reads CASSQLFGTGGNQPQHF. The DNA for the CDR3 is TGTGCCAGCAGCCAACTTTTCGGGACAGGGGGCAATCAGCCCCAGCATTTT.